Shown below are 10 T cell receptor beta chains from a single sample sequenced in a study of blood T cell repertoires in COVID-19. Libraries were prepared by immunoSEQ multiplex PCR; TCRdb keeps only in-frame clonotypes and omits some of them. Of about 320,000 clones listed, roughly 82% are singletons. The specimen was peripheral blood. The source is a woman between 50 and 59 years old with acute or convalescent COVID-19.

The rearrangement uses TRBV27 and TRBJ1-1, with a possible D match to TRBD1 (5 bases). V was trimmed by 5 bases and J by 0 bases, leaving 13 bases between them. Germline values: CDR1 MNHEY, CDR2 SMNVEV (reference sequence). This CDR3 has 15 amino acids. CDR3 nucleotides: TGTGCCAGCAGTAAGCCGGGACTAATGAACACTGAAGCTTTCTTT. This sequence encodes CASSKPGLMNTEAFF.

With regard to this clone: The sample contains more than one DNA sequence encoding this CDR3. The V gene is TRBV12-3 or TRBV12-4, the J gene TRBJ1-1, with D uncertain. The CDR3 has 12 residues. The V end was cut by 3 bases, the J end by 2 bases, with 4 bases between. The CDR3 reads CASSFSNTEAFF. CDR3 nucleotides: TGTGCCAGCAGTTTTTCTAACACTGAAGCTTTCTTT.

This clone was counted between two and nine times. The CDR3 bases are TGTGCCAGCTCACCCCGGGACAGGTCCTACAATGAGCAGTTCTTC. Translation: CASSPRDRSYNEQFF. The V gene is TRBV18, the J gene TRBJ2-1; 8 positions match TRBD1. Trimming at V came to 3 bases and at J to 1 base, leaving 2 bases not matched to a gene. Germline CDR1 KGHSH, CDR2 LQKENI. The CDR3 is made up of 15 amino acids.

The chain recombines TRBV9 with TRBJ2-3; 8 nucleotides line up with TRBD2. V lost 3 bases and J lost 3; bases outside the gene matches: 3. Germline V gene sequence: CDR1 SGDLS, CDR2 YYNGEE. This CDR3 has 14 amino acids. The CDR3 sequence is CASSARLATDTQYF. Here the CDR3 DNA reads TGTGCCAGCAGCGCCAGACTAGCGACAGATACGCAGTATTTT.

The chain recombines TRBV2 with TRBJ2-5; 14 bases match TRBD2. The junction had 9 bases not matched to a gene; V was cut back by 7 bases and J by 5 bases. The CDR3 length is 16 residues. CDR1 and CDR2 from the germline V gene are SNHLY and FYNNEI. CDR3 protein: CASMGLAGVIVETQYF. CDR3 coding DNA: TGTGCCAGCATGGGACTAGCGGGAGTGATTGTGGAGACCCAGTACTTC. Full variable domain (missing parts from reference TRBV2 and TRBJ2-5): EPEVTQTPSHQVTQMGQEVILRCVPISNHLYFYWYRQILGQKVEFLVSFYNNEISEKSEIFDDQFSVERPDGSNFTLKIRSTKLEDSAMYFCASMGLAGVIVETQYFGPGTRLLVL.

This chain connects TRBV5-1 to TRBJ2-7, with 9 bases matching TRBD2. CDR1 is SGHRS, CDR2 YFSETQ, per germline. After removal of 3 bases from V and 1 base from J, the junction contained 5 bases not matched to a gene. This CDR3 region has 15 residues. The CDR3 loop reads CASSWGLAESYEQYF. The CDR3 DNA is TGCGCCAGCAGCTGGGGACTAGCCGAGTCCTACGAGCAGTACTTC.

V and J are TRBV7-3 and TRBJ2-3; TRBD2 might be the D (6 bases). CDR3 length equals 15 residues. Trimming took off 1 base at V and 5 bases at J, with 13 bases between the two ends. The germline V gene encodes CDR1 SGHTA and CDR2 FQGTGA. The CDR3 here is CASSLIGGMKDTQYF. DNA of the CDR3: TGTGCCAGCAGCTTAATTGGCGGGATGAAAGATACGCAGTATTTT.

This clone was seen a few times. V is TRBV7-6 and J is TRBJ2-1; 8 positions agree with TRBD2. After removal of 4 bases from V and 3 bases from J, the junction contained 2 bases not matched to a gene. This CDR3 has 14 amino acids. Germline CDR1 and CDR2: SGHVS and FNYEAQ. The CDR3: CASSSLAGYNEQFF. The CDR3 nucleotides are TGTGCCAGCAGCTCGCTAGCGGGCTACAATGAGCAGTTCTTC.

The chain has TRBV5-1 and TRBJ2-3; D might be TRBD2 (5 bases). Trimming shortened V by 2 bases and J by 2 bases, and 12 bases separated the two germline ends. From germline, CDR1 is SGHRS and CDR2 YFSETQ. This CDR3 is 15 amino acids long. The CDR3 protein is CASSLVGDPTDTQYF. In DNA, the CDR3 is TGCGCCAGCAGCTTAGTGGGAGACCCCACAGATACGCAGTATTTT.

The chain has TRBV7-3 and TRBJ2-1; 8 bases line up with TRBD2. The CDR3 runs to 16 residues. Trimming at V came to 2 bases and at J to 10 bases, leaving 13 bases not matched to a gene. Germline V CDR1 and CDR2: SGHTA, FQGTGA. The CDR3 nucleotides are TGTGCCAGCAGCTTATTTTTGGCGGGAGGAGGTTGGGAGCAGTTCTTC. Translation gives CASSLFLAGGGWEQFF. The complete variable domain, with remaining parts taken from reference TRBV7-3 and TRBJ2-1, reads GAGVSQTPSNKVTEKGKYVELRCDPISGHTALYWYRQSLGQGPEFLIYFQGTGAADDSGLPNDRFFAVRPEGSVSTLKIQRTERGDSAVYLCASSLFLAGGGWEQFFGPGTRLTVL.